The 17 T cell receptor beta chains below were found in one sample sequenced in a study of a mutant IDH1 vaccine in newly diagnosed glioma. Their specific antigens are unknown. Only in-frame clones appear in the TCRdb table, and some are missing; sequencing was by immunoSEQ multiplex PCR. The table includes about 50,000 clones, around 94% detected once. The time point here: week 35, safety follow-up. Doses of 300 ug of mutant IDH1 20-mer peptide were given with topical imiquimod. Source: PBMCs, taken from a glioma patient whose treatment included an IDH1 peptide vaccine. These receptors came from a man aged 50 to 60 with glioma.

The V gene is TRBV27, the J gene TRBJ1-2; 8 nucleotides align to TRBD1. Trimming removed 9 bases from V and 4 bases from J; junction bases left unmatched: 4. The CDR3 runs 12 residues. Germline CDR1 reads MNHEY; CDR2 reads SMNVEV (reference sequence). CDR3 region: CASRGTGYGYTF. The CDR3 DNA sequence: TGTGCCAGTCGGGGGACAGGCTATGGCTACACCTTC.

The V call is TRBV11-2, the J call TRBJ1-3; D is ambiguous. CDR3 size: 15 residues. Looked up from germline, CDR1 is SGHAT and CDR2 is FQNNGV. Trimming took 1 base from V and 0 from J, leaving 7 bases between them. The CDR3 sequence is CASSLAGASGNTIYF. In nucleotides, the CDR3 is TGTGCCAGCAGCTTAGCTGGAGCCTCTGGAAACACCATATATTTT.

The CDR3 sequence: CASSPTSGDTDTQYF. CDR3 sequence (DNA): TGTGCCAGCAGCCCGACTAGCGGAGACACAGATACGCAGTATTTT. The rearrangement links TRBV7-9 to TRBJ2-3; 9 bases are shared with TRBD2. There are 15 residues in the CDR3. Trimming at V came to 5 bases and at J to 2 bases, leaving 5 bases not matched to a gene. Per germline, CDR1 SEHNR and CDR2 FQNEAQ (reference sequence).

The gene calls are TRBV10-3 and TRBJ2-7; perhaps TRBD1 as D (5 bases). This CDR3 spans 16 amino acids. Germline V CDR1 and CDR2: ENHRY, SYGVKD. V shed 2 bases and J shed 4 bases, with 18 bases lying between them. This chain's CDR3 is CAISEGAGPRLYEQYF. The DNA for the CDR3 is TGTGCCATCAGTGAGGGGGCAGGCCCTAGGTTGTACGAGCAGTACTTC.

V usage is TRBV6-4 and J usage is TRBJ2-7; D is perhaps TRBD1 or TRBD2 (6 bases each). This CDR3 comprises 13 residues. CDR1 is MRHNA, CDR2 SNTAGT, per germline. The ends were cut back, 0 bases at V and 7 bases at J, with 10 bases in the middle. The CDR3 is CASSDSGGQEQYF. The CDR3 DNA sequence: TGTGCCAGCAGTGACTCCGGGGGACAAGAGCAGTACTTC.

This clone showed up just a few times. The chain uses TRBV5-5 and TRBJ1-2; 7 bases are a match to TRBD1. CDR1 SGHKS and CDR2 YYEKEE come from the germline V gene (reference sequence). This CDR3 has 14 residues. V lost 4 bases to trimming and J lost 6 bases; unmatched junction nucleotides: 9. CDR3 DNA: TGTGCCAGCAGCCCCCAGGGGGGAATGAATGGCTACACCTTC. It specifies CASSPQGGMNGYTF.

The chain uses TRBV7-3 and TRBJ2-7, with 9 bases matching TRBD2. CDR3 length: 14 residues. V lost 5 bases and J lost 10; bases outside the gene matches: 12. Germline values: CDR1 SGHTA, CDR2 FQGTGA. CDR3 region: CASSPQGGGGGQYF. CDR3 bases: TGTGCCAGCAGCCCACAGGGTGGCGGGGGGGGACAGTACTTC.

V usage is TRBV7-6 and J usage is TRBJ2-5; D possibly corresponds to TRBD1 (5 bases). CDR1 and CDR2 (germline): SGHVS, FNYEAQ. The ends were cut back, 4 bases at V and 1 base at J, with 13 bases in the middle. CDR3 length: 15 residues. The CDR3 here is CASSSFQGTQETQYF. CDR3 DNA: TGTGCCAGCAGCTCCTTCCAGGGCACCCAAGAGACCCAGTACTTC.

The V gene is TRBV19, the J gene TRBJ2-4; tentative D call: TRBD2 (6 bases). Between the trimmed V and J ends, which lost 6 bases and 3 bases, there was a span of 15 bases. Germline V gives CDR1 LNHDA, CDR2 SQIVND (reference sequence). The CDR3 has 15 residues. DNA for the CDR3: TGTGCCAGTAGGGTAGGTCAGGAGGGCAAAAACATTCAGTACTTC. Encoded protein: CASRVGQEGKNIQYF.

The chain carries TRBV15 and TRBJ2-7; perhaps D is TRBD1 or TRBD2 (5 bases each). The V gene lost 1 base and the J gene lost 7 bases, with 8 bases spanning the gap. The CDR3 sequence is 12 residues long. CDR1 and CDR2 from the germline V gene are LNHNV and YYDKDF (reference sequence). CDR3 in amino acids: CATSRVRGEQYF. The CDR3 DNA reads TGTGCCACCAGCAGAGTGAGGGGAGAGCAGTACTTC. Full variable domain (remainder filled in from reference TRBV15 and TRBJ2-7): DAMVIQNPRYQVTQFGKPVTLSCSQTLNHNVMYWYQQKSSQAPKLLFHYYDKDFNNEADTPDNFQSRRPNTSFCFLDIRSPGLGDTAMYLCATSRVRGEQYFGPGTRLTVT.

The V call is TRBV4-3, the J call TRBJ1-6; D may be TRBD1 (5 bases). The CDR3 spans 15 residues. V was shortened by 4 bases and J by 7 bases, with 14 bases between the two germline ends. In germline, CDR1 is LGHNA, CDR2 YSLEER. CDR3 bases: TGCGCCAGCAGCCTCACCAGGGCCGGCAATTCACCCCTCCACTTT. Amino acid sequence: CASSLTRAGNSPLHF.

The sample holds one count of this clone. The CDR3 nucleotides are TGTGCCAGCTTGGTGAGACGAAATGAGCAGTTCTTC. This gives the protein CASLVRRNEQFF. The V and J genes are TRBV2 and TRBJ2-1, with D unresolved. Germline V gene sequence: CDR1 SNHLY, CDR2 FYNNEI. The germline V and J ends were trimmed by 8 bases and 7 bases, with 12 bases remaining between them. The CDR3 totals 12 residues.

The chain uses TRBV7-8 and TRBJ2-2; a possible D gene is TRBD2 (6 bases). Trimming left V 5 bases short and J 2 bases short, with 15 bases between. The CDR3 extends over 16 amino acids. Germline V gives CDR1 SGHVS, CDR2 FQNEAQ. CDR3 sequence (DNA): TGTGCCAGCAGCCCCCGGGAGCGGGTAAACACCGGGGAGCTGTTTTTT. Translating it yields CASSPRERVNTGELFF.

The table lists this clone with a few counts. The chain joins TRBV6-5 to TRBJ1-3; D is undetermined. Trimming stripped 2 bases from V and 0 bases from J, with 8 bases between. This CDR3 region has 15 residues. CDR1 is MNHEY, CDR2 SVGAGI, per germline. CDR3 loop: CASSYARDSGNTIYF. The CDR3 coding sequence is TGTGCCAGCAGTTACGCACGGGACTCTGGAAACACCATATATTTT.

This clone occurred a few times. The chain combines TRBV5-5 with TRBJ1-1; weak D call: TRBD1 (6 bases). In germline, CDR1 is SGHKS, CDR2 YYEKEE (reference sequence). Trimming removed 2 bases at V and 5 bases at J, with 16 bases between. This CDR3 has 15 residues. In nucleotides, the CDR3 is TGTGCCAGCAGCTTTTCGGGGGGGGGCGGAACTGAAGCTTTCTTT. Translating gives CASSFSGGGGTEAFF.

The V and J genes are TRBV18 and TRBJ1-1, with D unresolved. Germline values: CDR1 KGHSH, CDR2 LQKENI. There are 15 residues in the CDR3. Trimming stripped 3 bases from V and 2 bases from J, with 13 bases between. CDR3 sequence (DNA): TGTGCCAGCTCACCGGGTTTAGTAGGAAACACTGAAGCTTTCTTT. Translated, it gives CASSPGLVGNTEAFF.

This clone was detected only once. The CDR3 DNA reads TGTGCCAGCAAGAGGGACCGCAACAATGAGCAGTTCTTC. Protein sequence: CASKRDRNNEQFF. The chain couples TRBV2 to TRBJ2-1, with D possibly called TRBD1 or TRBD2 (5 bases each). The CDR3 is 13 residues long. V was cut by 7 bases and J by 5 bases, with 12 bases left in between. Germline CDR1 SNHLY, CDR2 FYNNEI.